This entry describes one TCR beta chain. V lost 0 bases to trimming and J lost 0 bases, with 7 bases between them. The CDR3 runs 15 residues. Germline V lookup: CDR1 SGHNT, CDR2 YYREEE (reference sequence). Original methodology: Reference gene primer amplification yielded estimated nucleated cell counts. Assay: immunoSEQ multiplex PCR; the TCRdb copy retains only in-frame clones and omits some. The D gene and trimming were derived from the DNA, and the V and J assignments and clone size from that table. Of more than 250,000 clones listed, roughly 87% were seen once; the top ten hold 1%. This sample is drawn from a study of blood T cell repertoires in COVID-19. At the level of the study: Collection of acute and convalescent COVID-19 samples took place in the United States, Italy and Spain. Sample material is recorded as cDNA or gDNA derived from T cells, B-cell-depleted T cells, or PBMCs.

The chain couples TRBV5-4 to TRBJ2-1, with unresolved D. The sequenced sample consisted of peripheral blood. The TCR was taken from a man over 45 with active or convalescent COVID-19. CDR3 in amino acids: CASSLVASSYNEQFF. The CDR3 region has the DNA TGTGCCAGCAGCTTGGTGGCTAGCTCCTACAATGAGCAGTTCTTC.